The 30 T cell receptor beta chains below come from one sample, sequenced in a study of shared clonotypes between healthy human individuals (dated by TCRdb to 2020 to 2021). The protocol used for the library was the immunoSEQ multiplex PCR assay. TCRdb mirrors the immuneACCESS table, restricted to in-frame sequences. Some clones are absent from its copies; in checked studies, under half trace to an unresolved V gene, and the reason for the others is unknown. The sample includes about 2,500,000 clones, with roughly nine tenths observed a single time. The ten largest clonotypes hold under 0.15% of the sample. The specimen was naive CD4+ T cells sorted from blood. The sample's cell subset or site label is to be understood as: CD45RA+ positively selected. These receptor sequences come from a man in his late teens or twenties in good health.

The CDR3 region has the DNA TGCGCCAGCCGGGGACAGCAGAACACCGGGGAGCTGTTTTTT. Its protein product is CASRGQQNTGELFF. The genes are TRBV10-1 and TRBJ2-2; TRBD1 aligns across 7 bases. V trimming: 8 bases; J trimming: 1 base; junction bases outside the gene matches: 4. Germline V gene data show CDR1 as WNHNN and CDR2 as SYGVQD (reference sequence). The CDR3 runs to 14 residues.

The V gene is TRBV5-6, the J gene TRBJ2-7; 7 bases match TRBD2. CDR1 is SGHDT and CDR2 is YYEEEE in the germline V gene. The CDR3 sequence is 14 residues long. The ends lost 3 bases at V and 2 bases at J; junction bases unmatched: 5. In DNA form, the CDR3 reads TGTGCCAGCAGCTCTACTAGCGCAACCTACGAGCAGTACTTC. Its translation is CASSSTSATYEQYF.

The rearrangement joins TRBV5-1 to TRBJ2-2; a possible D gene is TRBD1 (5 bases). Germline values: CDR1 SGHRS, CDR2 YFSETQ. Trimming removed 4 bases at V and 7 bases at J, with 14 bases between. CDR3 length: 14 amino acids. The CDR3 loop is CASSTRADGGELFF. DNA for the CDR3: TGCGCCAGCAGCACCAGGGCAGACGGCGGGGAGCTGTTTTTT.

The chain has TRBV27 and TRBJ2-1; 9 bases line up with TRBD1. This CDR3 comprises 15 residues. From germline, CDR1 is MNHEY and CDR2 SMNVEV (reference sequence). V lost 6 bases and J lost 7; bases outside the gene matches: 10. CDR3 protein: CASSSGLGQGNEQFF. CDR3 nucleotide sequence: TGTGCCAGCAGCTCCGGACTAGGACAGGGGAATGAGCAGTTCTTC.

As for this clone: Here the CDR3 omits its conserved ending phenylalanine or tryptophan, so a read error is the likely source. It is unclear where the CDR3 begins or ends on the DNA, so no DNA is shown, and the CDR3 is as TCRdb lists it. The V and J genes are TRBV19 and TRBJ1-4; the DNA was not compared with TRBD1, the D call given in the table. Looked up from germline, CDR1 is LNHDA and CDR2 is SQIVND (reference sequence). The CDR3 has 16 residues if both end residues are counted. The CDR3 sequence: CASSIDLADREGINRL.

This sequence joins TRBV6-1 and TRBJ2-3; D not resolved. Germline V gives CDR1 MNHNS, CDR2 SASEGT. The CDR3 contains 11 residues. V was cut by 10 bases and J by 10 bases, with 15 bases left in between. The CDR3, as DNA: TGTGCCACCCGGTACGGTGCCTCGCAGTATTTT. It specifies CATRYGASQYF.

The CDR3 DNA reads TGTGCCAGCAGCCCCCCCGGGACTAGCGTTAATGAGCAGTTCTTC. Protein product: CASSPPGTSVNEQFF. The V gene is TRBV5-6, the J gene TRBJ2-1; TRBD2 matches 10 bases. This CDR3 has 15 amino acids. J gave up 7 bases and V 4 bases, and 8 bases lay outside the gene matches. Germline CDR1 SGHDT, CDR2 YYEEEE.

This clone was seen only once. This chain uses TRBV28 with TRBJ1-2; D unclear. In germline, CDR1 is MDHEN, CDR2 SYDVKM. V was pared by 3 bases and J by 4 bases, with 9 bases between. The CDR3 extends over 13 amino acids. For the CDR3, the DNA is TGTGCCAGCAGTTTCCGGGCCGGCTATGGCTACACCTTC. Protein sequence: CASSFRAGYGYTF.

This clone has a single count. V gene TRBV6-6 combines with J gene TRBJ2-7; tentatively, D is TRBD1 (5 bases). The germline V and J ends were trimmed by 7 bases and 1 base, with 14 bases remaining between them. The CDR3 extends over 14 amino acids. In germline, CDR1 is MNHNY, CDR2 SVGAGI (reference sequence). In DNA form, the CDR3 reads TGTGCCAGCATCGCTGGGGCCTTTTCCTACGAGCAGTACTTC. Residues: CASIAGAFSYEQYF.

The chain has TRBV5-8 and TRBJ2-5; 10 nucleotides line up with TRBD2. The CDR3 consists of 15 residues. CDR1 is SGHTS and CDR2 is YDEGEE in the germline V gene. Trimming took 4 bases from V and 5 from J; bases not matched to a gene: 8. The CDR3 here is CASSIPSGGGETQYF. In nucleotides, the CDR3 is TGTGCCAGCAGCATACCTAGCGGGGGAGGCGAGACCCAGTACTTC.

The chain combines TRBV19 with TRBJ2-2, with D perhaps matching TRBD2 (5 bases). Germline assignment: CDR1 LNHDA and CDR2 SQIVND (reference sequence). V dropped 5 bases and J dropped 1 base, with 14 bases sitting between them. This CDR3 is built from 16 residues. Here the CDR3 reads CASSRARLLNTGELFF. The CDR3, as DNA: TGTGCCAGTAGTCGGGCTAGACTATTGAACACCGGGGAGCTGTTTTTT.

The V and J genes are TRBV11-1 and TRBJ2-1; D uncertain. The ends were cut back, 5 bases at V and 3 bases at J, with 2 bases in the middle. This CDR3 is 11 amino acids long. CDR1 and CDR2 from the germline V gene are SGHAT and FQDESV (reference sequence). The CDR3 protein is CASSNYNEQFF. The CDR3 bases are TGTGCCAGCAGCAACTACAATGAGCAGTTCTTC.

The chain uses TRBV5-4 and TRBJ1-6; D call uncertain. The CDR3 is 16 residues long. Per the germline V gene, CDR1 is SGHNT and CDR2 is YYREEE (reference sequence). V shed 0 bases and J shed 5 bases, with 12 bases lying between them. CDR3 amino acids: CASSLDNPQDNSPLHF. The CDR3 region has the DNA TGTGCCAGCAGCTTGGATAATCCGCAGGATAATTCACCCCTCCACTTT. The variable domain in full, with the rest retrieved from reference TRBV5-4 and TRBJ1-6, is ETGVTQSPTHLIKTRGQQVTLRCSSQSGHNTVSWYQQALGQGPQFIFQYYREEENGRGNFPPRFSGLQFPNYSSELNVNALELDDSALYLCASSLDNPQDNSPLHFGNGTRLTVT.

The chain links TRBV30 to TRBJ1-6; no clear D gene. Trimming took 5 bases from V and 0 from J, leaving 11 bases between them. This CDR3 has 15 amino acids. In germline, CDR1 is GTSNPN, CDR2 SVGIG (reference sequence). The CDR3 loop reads CAWLSRASYNSPLHF. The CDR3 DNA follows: TGTGCCTGGTTAAGCCGTGCCTCCTATAATTCACCCCTCCACTTT.

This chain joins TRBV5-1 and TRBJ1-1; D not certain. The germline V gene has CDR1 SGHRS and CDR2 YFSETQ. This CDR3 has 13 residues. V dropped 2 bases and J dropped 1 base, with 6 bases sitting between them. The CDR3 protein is CASSLIANTEAFF. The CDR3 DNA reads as TGCGCCAGCAGCTTAATAGCGAACACTGAAGCTTTCTTT.

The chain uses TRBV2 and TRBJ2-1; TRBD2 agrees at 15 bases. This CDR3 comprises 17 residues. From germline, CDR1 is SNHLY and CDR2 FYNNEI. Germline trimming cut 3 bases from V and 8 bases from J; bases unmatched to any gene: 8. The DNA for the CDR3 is TGTGCCAGCAGTGATCCGGGACTAGCGGGAGGAATCCATGAGCAGTTCTTC. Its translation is CASSDPGLAGGIHEQFF.

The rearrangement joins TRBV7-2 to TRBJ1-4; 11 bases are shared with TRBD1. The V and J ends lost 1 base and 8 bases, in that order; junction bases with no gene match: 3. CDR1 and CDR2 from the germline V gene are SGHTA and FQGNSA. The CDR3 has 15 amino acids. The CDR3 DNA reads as TGTGCCAGCAGCTTAGTTGGGACAGGGGGGGAAAAACTGTTTTTT. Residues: CASSLVGTGGEKLFF. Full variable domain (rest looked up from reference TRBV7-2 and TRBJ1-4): GAGVSQSPSNKVTEKGKDVELRCDPISGHTALYWYRQSLGQGLEFLIYFQGNSAPDKSGLPSDRFSAERTGGSVSTLTIQRTQQEDSAVYLCASSLVGTGGEKLFFGSGTQLSVL.

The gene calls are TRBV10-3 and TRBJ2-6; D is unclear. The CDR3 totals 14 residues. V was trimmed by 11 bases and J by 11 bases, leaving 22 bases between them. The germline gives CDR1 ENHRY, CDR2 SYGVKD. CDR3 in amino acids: CAASQDLTNDVLTF. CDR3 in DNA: TGTGCCGCATCCCAGGATCTGACAAATGACGTCCTGACTTTC.

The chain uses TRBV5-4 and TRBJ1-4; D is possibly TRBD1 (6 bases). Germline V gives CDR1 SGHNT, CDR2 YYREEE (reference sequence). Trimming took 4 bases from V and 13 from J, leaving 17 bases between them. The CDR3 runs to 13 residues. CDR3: CASSPTQQGTLFF. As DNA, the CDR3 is TGTGCCAGCAGCCCAACTCAACAGGGAACACTGTTTTTT.

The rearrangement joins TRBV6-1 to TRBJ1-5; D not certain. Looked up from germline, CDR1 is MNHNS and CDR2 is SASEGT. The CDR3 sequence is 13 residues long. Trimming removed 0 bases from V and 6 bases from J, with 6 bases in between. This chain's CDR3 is CASSEAPVQPQHF. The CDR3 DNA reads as TGTGCCAGCAGTGAAGCGCCGGTTCAGCCCCAGCATTTT.

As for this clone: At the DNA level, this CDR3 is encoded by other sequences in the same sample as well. CDR3 sequence: CASSLRRGYGYTF. CDR3 sequence (DNA): TGTGCCAGCAGCCTAAGAAGGGGCTATGGCTACACCTTC. This chain connects TRBV27 to TRBJ1-2, with D perhaps matching TRBD1 (5 bases). Per germline, CDR1 MNHEY and CDR2 SMNVEV (reference sequence). V lost 6 bases to trimming and J lost 4 bases, with 12 bases between them. This CDR3 is built from 13 residues.

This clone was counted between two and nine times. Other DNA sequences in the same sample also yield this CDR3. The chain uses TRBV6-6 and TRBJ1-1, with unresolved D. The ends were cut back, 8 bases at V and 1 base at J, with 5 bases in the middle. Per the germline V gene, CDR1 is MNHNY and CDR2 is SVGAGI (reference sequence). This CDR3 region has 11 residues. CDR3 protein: CASGRNTEAFF. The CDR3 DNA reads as TGTGCCAGCGGAAGGAACACTGAAGCTTTCTTT.

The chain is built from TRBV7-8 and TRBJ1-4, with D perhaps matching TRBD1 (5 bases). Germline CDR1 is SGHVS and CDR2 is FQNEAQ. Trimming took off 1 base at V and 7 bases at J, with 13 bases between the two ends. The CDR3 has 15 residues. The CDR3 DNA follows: TGTGCCAGCAGCTTAGGATCGGGGGTTTTTGAAAAACTGTTTTTT. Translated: CASSLGSGVFEKLFF.

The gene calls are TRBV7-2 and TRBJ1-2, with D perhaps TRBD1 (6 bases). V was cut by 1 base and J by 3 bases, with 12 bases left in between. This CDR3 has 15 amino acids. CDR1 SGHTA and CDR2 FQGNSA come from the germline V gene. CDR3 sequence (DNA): TGTGCCAGCAGCTTAGAACAGGGCTTATACTATGGCTACACCTTC. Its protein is CASSLEQGLYYGYTF.

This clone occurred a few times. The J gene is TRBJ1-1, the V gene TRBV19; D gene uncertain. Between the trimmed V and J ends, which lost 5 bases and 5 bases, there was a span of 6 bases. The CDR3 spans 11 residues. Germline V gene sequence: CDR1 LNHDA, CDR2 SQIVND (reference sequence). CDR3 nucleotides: TGTGCCAGTAGTTCCCGAACTGAAGCTTTCTTT. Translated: CASSSRTEAFF.

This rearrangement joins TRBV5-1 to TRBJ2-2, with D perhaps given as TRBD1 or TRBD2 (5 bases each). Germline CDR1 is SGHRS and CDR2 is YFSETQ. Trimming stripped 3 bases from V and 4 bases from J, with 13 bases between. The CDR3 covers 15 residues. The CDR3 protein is CASSSGTEGTGELFF. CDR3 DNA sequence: TGCGCCAGCAGCTCCGGGACCGAAGGCACCGGGGAGCTGTTTTTT.

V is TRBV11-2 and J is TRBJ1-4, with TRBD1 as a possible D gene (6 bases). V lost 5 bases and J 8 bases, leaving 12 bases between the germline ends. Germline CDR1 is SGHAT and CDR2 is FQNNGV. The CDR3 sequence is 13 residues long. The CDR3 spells CASSLTGGEKLFF. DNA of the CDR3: TGTGCCAGCAGCCTGACAGGAGGAGAAAAACTGTTTTTT.

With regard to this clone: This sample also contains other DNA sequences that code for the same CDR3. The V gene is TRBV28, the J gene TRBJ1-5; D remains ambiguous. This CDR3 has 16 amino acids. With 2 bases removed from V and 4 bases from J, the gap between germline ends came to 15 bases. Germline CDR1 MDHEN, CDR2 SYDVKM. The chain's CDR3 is CASSLAMVRNNQPQHF. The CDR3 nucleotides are TGTGCCAGCAGTTTAGCCATGGTCAGAAATAATCAGCCCCAGCATTTT.

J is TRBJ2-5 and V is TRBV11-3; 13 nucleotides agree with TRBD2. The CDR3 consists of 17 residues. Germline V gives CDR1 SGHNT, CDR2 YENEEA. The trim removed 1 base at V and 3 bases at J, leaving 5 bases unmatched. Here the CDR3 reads CASSLGVGLAGEETQYF. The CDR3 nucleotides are TGTGCCAGCAGCTTAGGGGTCGGACTAGCGGGAGAAGAGACCCAGTACTTC.

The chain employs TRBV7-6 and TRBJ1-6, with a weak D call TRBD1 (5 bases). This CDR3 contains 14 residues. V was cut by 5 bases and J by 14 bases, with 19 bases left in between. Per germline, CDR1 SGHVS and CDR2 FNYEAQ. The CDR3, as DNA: TGTGCCAGCAGCCCCGCCCCCTTCGGGGGGGCCCTCCACTTT. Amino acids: CASSPAPFGGALHF. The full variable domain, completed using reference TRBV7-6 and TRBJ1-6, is GAGVSQSPRYKVTKRGQDVALRCDPISGHVSLYWYRQALGQGPEFLTYFNYEAQQDKSGLPNDRFSAERPEGSISTLTIQRTEQRDSAMYRCASSPAPFGGALHFGNGTRLTVT.